Each of the 24 T cell receptor beta chains below was sequenced from the same sample in a study of molecular identifiers for immune sequencing clone quantification. TCRdb independently ran MiXCR on the PCR reads; one entry per CDR3 protein. The table has roughly 100,000 distinct CDR3 sequences, about 32% seen once. Material for sequencing was naive CD8+ T cells from blood, with Jurkat cell RNA spiked in. Noted subset: FACS-sorted CD8+CD4-CCR7+CD45RA+ naive T cells. These TCRs come from a human donor in good health. Some libraries in this study had Jurkat cell RNA spiked in.

This clonotype was recorded at least ten times. The rearrangement uses TRBV28 and TRBJ1-5; D gene ambiguous. CDR1 and CDR2 (germline): MDHEN, SYDVKM. V was shortened by 4 bases and J by 4 bases, with 14 bases between the two germline ends. The CDR3 has 15 amino acids. The CDR3 here is CASSSGRVGNQPQHF. The DNA of the CDR3 is TGTGCCAGCAGTTCTGGTCGAGTCGGGAATCAGCCCCAGCATTTT.

This clonotype was observed a few times. CDR3 sequence reads: CSPLSGWLGEQFF. The CDR3 DNA reads as TGCAGTCCCCTTAGCGGGTGGCTGGGGGAGCAGTTCTTC. The J gene is TRBJ2-1, the V gene TRBV20-1, with TRBD2 identical over 7 bases. This CDR3 is 13 amino acids long. Germline trimming cut 8 bases from V and 10 bases from J; bases unmatched to any gene: 14. CDR1 and CDR2 from the germline V gene are DFQATT and SNEGSKA (reference sequence).

This clonotype has only a few counts. The chain uses TRBV9 and TRBJ2-5; possible D gene TRBD2, 5 bases. The germline V gene has CDR1 SGDLS and CDR2 YYNGEE. This CDR3 spans 17 amino acids. Trimming took 3 bases from V and 13 from J, leaving 31 bases between them. CDR3 amino acids: CASSGEGGWQATHTLYF. The CDR3 region has the DNA TGTGCCAGCAGCGGCGAGGGCGGGTGGCAGGCAACCCACACGTTGTACTTC. Filled out from reference TRBV9 and TRBJ2-5, the complete variable domain reads DSGVTQTPKHLITATGQRVTLRCSPRSGDLSVYWYQQSLDQGLQFLIQYYNGEERAKGNILERFSAQQFPDLHSELNLSSLELGDSALYFCASSGEGGWQATHTLYFGPGTRLLVL.

Concerning this clonotype itself: A read error may account for a junction end that differs from germline. This chain uses TRBV6-2 or TRBV6-3 with TRBJ1-4; 7 bases map to TRBD1. From germline, CDR1 is MNHEY and CDR2 SVGEGT. There are 14 residues in the CDR3. The CDR3: CASSSTGIGETLFF. In nucleotides, the CDR3 is TGTGCCAGCAGTTCGACAGGGATAGGAGAAACACTGTTTTTT.

This clonotype was detected many times. This sequence joins TRBV12-3 or TRBV12-4 and TRBJ1-1; perhaps TRBD1 as D (6 bases). Trimming stripped 6 bases from V and 7 bases from J, with 18 bases between. This CDR3 contains 14 residues. CDR3 in DNA: TGTGCCAGCAGCCTACAGGGTGAAAGGGATGAAGCTTTCTTT. This encodes CASSLQGERDEAFF.

This chain connects TRBV7-9 to TRBJ2-1; D is unclear. Germline V lookup: CDR1 SEHNR, CDR2 FQNEAQ (reference sequence). The V gene lost 4 bases and the J gene lost 6 bases, with 4 bases spanning the gap. The CDR3 spans 11 residues. Here the CDR3 DNA reads TGTGCCAGCAGCTCGCTCAATGAGCAGTTCTTC. It specifies CASSSLNEQFF.

This clonotype was counted a single time. V usage is TRBV24-1 and J usage is TRBJ2-1, with D possibly matching TRBD2 (6 bases). This CDR3 region has 12 residues. Looked up from germline, CDR1 is KGHDR and CDR2 is SFDVKD. V was clipped by 2 bases and J by 12 bases, with 10 bases between them. The CDR3 sequence is CATSDYGLPQFF. The DNA of the CDR3 is TGTGCCACCAGTGATTATGGACTACCGCAGTTCTTC.

This clonotype was observed a few times. V is TRBV2 and J is TRBJ2-1; D remains ambiguous. Trimming took 5 bases from V and 6 from J, leaving 17 bases between them. The CDR3 totals 15 residues. From germline, CDR1 is SNHLY and CDR2 FYNNEI. CDR3 DNA sequence: TGTGCCAGCAGTCCGACTCCCCCACCTTCCAATGAGCAGTTCTTC. Residues: CASSPTPPPSNEQFF.

The genes are TRBV28 and TRBJ2-5; no clear D. The CDR3 contains 13 residues. Germline loops: CDR1 MDHEN, CDR2 SYDVKM. Trimming removed 8 bases at V and 2 bases at J, with 12 bases between. CDR3 residues: CASAPAGQETQYF. In DNA, the CDR3 is TGTGCCAGCGCCCCCGCCGGTCAAGAGACCCAGTACTTC.

This clonotype was counted a few times. The rearrangement joins TRBV6-2 or TRBV6-3 to TRBJ2-1; D possibly matches TRBD1 or TRBD2 (7 bases each). The CDR3 loop spans 14 amino acids. Between the trimmed V and J ends, which lost 11 bases and 8 bases, there was a span of 22 bases. CDR1 MNHEY and CDR2 SVGEGT come from the germline V gene. Here the CDR3 reads CAAQVRGGIDEQFF. As DNA, the CDR3 is TGTGCCGCCCAGGTCAGGGGGGGGATCGATGAGCAGTTCTTC.

This clonotype was observed many times. V and J are TRBV11-2 and TRBJ1-1; no clear D gene. Germline CDR1 SGHAT, CDR2 FQNNGV. Trimming left V 1 base short and J 7 bases short, with 7 bases between. This CDR3 is 12 amino acids long. The CDR3 coding sequence is TGTGCCAGCAGCTTAGCTACGGATGAAGCTTTCTTT. It translates to CASSLATDEAFF.

V usage is TRBV27 and J usage is TRBJ2-7; tentatively, D is TRBD1 (6 bases). CDR3 length: 14 amino acids. From germline, CDR1 is MNHEY and CDR2 SMNVEV (reference sequence). Trimming pared 6 bases from V and 3 bases from J, leaving 15 bases between. CDR3: CASRPRDTYYEQYF. The CDR3 DNA sequence: TGTGCCAGCAGACCACGGGACACCTACTACGAGCAGTACTTC.

The genes are TRBV11-2 and TRBJ2-3; D ambiguous. V was clipped by 1 base and J by 3 bases, with 14 bases between them. The CDR3 covers 16 residues. Per germline, CDR1 SGHAT and CDR2 FQNNGV. The CDR3 loop is CASSLGYGRWTDTQYF. CDR3 coding DNA: TGTGCCAGCAGCTTAGGTTACGGGCGGTGGACAGATACGCAGTATTTT.

The gene calls are TRBV20-1 and TRBJ2-1; D is unclear. The CDR3 covers 10 residues. V lost 6 bases and J 12 bases, leaving 12 bases between the germline ends. Germline V CDR1 and CDR2: DFQATT, SNEGSKA (reference sequence). In DNA form, the CDR3 reads TGCAGTGCCCCCTCCCCAAGGCAGTTCTTC. Translating it yields CSAPSPRQFF.

This clonotype was found many times. This rearrangement joins TRBV7-2 to TRBJ2-1; D is possibly TRBD1 or TRBD2 (5 bases each). The CDR3 loop spans 13 amino acids. Trimming took 8 bases from V and 0 from J, leaving 8 bases between them. The V gene's germline CDR1 is SGHTA and CDR2 FQGNSA. The CDR3 nucleotides are TGTGCCAGCGAGGGGAGCTCCTACAATGAGCAGTTCTTC. Its translation: CASEGSSYNEQFF.

CDR3 loop: CASSQDRRRSPLHF. CDR3 DNA sequence: TGCGCCAGCAGCCAAGACAGGAGACGTTCACCCCTCCACTTT. The chain carries TRBV4-3 and TRBJ1-6; D ambiguous. V was trimmed by 0 bases and J by 9 bases, leaving 9 bases between them. This CDR3 comprises 14 residues. Germline V gene sequence: CDR1 LGHNA, CDR2 YSLEER.

There are a few counts of this clonotype. The rearrangement joins TRBV9 to TRBJ1-1, with D uncertain. CDR1 is SGDLS, CDR2 YYNGEE, per germline. V lost 4 bases and J 7 bases, leaving 17 bases between the germline ends. CDR3 length equals 14 residues. CDR3 DNA: TGTGCCAGCAGCCACACCCCCTTAGCCAATGAAGCTTTCTTT. It translates to CASSHTPLANEAFF.

This clonotype was counted at least ten times. This CDR3 is CASSRQGSYNEQFF. The CDR3 DNA sequence: TGTGCCAGCAGTCGACAGGGCTCCTACAATGAGCAGTTCTTC. The chain joins TRBV6-2 or TRBV6-3 to TRBJ2-1; 7 nucleotides match TRBD1. Germline values: CDR1 MNHEY, CDR2 SVGEGT. The CDR3 covers 14 residues. With V trimmed by 5 bases and J by 0 bases, 1 base remained unmatched.

The chain combines TRBV5-6 with TRBJ2-1, with TRBD2 identical over 9 bases. This CDR3 region has 20 residues. Germline trimming cut 4 bases from V and 2 bases from J; bases unmatched to any gene: 19. The germline gives CDR1 SGHDT, CDR2 YYEEEE. CDR3 in amino acids: CASSLKPRSSGDVPYNEQFF. In DNA, the CDR3 is TGTGCCAGCAGCCTCAAACCCCGTTCTAGCGGGGACGTTCCCTACAATGAGCAGTTCTTC.

This clonotype was detected only a few times. This chain connects TRBV5-6 to TRBJ2-4; D is uncertain. The V gene lost 1 base and the J gene lost 3 bases, with 11 bases spanning the gap. CDR3 size: 15 residues. Per the germline V gene, CDR1 is SGHDT and CDR2 is YYEEEE. Written as DNA, the CDR3 is TGTGCCAGCAGCTTGAGGTCCGCTCTCAAAAACATTCAGTACTTC. This encodes CASSLRSALKNIQYF.

This chain uses TRBV10-2 with TRBJ2-5; D might be TRBD2 (5 bases). Germline V gene data show CDR1 as WSHSY and CDR2 as SAAADI. Trimming shortened V by 6 bases and J by 0 bases, and 11 bases separated the two germline ends. The CDR3 sequence is 14 residues long. This CDR3 reads CASRNSGNQETQYF. CDR3 sequence (DNA): TGCGCCAGCAGGAACTCCGGGAACCAAGAGACCCAGTACTTC.

This clonotype was recorded once. It may be a read error: a sequence one base away is much more abundant. The gene calls are TRBV9 and TRBJ2-3; 8 bases line up with TRBD2. Looked up from germline, CDR1 is SGDLS and CDR2 is YYNGEE. The CDR3 contains 13 residues. This CDR3 reads CASSSGLTDTQCF. The CDR3 DNA is TGTGCCAGCTCTAGCGGGCTCACAGATACGCAGTGTTTT.

This clonotype was observed a handful of times. The gene calls are TRBV9 and TRBJ2-3, with TRBD2 matching over 8 bases. The CDR3 is made up of 16 amino acids. Trimming removed 4 bases from V and 4 bases from J; junction bases left unmatched: 11. Per the germline V gene, CDR1 is SGDLS and CDR2 is YYNGEE. The CDR3 spells CASSPLAAGGPDTQYF. CDR3 bases: TGTGCCAGCAGCCCTTTGGCGGCGGGAGGCCCAGATACGCAGTATTTT.

This chain connects TRBV4-1 to TRBJ2-7; 10 bases map to TRBD2. The germline V gene encodes CDR1 MGHRA and CDR2 YSYEKL. This CDR3 has 15 amino acids. The J segment lost 2 bases and the V segment lost 3 bases, leaving 4 bases of the junction unmatched. The CDR3 protein is CASSHLAGEPYEQYF. The CDR3 DNA reads as TGCGCCAGCAGCCACCTAGCGGGAGAGCCCTACGAGCAGTACTTC.